Each of the 13 T cell receptor beta chains below was sequenced from the same sample in a study of T cells after yellow fever vaccination. In TCRdb, the 5' RACE reads were re-called with MiXCR into one record per CDR3 protein. The sample shows 46,000 or so distinct CDR3 sequences, around 6.8% of them seen only once. Sample: PBMCs, either bulk or a sorted T-cell subset (CD4+, CD8+, memory, or dextramer-sorted; not recorded which), taken 45 days after the yellow fever booster vaccination. The receptor source for this set is a man aged 25-40 years who received the YFV17D yellow fever vaccine.

This CDR3 reads CASSQNTGSSTDTQYF. CDR3 DNA: TGCGCCAGCAGCCAAAATACAGGGTCTAGCACAGATACGCAGTATTTT. The V call is TRBV4-3, the J call TRBJ2-3; perhaps TRBD1 as D (6 bases). Germline values: CDR1 LGHNA, CDR2 YSLEER. V lost 2 bases and J 0 bases, leaving 12 bases between the germline ends. This CDR3 is built from 16 residues.

This clonotype was seen at least ten times. This chain links TRBV7-2 with TRBJ2-1, with D unclear. Germline V gene data show CDR1 as SGHTA and CDR2 as FQGNSA. The V end was cut by 2 bases, the J end by 15 bases, with 14 bases between. The CDR3 has 12 residues. The CDR3 here is CASSLFGQVGFF. CDR3 nucleotide sequence: TGTGCCAGCAGCTTATTTGGGCAGGTGGGGTTCTTC.

This clonotype showed up many times. This rearrangement joins TRBV9 to TRBJ2-2; D is uncertain. The CDR3 length is 14 residues. V was shortened by 3 bases and J by 13 bases, with 19 bases between the two germline ends. Germline-derived CDR1 and CDR2 are SGDLS and YYNGEE. CDR3 coding DNA: TGTGCCAGCAGCGCCCGTAGTGGACCAGTAGGGCTGTTTTTT. Its translation is CASSARSGPVGLFF.

This clonotype was counted ten times or more. The V and J genes are TRBV7-8 and TRBJ2-5, with 11 bases matching TRBD2. Germline V CDR1 and CDR2: SGHVS, FQNEAQ. The length of the CDR3 is 16 residues. The trim removed 4 bases at V and 5 bases at J, leaving 9 bases unmatched. The CDR3 nucleotides are TGTGCCAGCAGCTACGGACTAGCGGGTTGGGACGAGACCCAGTACTTC. Translation gives CASSYGLAGWDETQYF.

This clonotype was picked up a small number of times. CDR3 DNA: TGTGCCAGCAGCCAAGGACTAGCTGCCGATGAGCAGTTCTTC. Protein: CASSQGLAADEQFF. The gene calls are TRBV4-2 and TRBJ2-1, with TRBD2 matching 7 bases. V dropped 1 base and J dropped 8; count of bases not matched to a gene: 5. CDR3 length equals 14 residues. Per the germline V gene, CDR1 is LGHNA and CDR2 is YNFKEQ.

This chain uses TRBV4-2 with TRBJ2-1; TRBD1 aligns across 9 bases. The CDR3 extends over 20 amino acids. Germline trimming cut 5 bases from V and 0 bases from J; bases unmatched to any gene: 17. Germline CDR1 and CDR2: LGHNA and YNFKEQ. CDR3: CASSALRGQGSLSSYNEQFF. The CDR3 DNA reads TGTGCCAGCAGCGCTTTAAGGGGACAGGGTAGCCTCAGCTCCTACAATGAGCAGTTCTTC.

This clonotype was counted between two and nine times. The rearrangement uses TRBV20-1 and TRBJ2-3; D gene uncertain. The CDR3 totals 16 residues. Germline V gene data show CDR1 as DFQATT and CDR2 as SNEGSKA (reference sequence). V was pared by 5 bases and J by 0 bases, with 18 bases between. The CDR3 DNA reads as TGCAGTGCTGTAGAAAGTGCACTAATAAGCACAGATACGCAGTATTTT. Residues: CSAVESALISTDTQYF.

The genes are TRBV19 and TRBJ2-1; TRBD1 agrees at 8 bases. Looked up from germline, CDR1 is LNHDA and CDR2 is SQIVND (reference sequence). With V trimmed by 6 bases and J by 2 bases, 6 bases remained unmatched. This CDR3 has 15 amino acids. The CDR3 DNA sequence: TGTGCCAGTAGCAGACAGGGGTCACCCTACAATGAGCAGTTCTTC. Translated: CASSRQGSPYNEQFF.

This chain connects TRBV13 to TRBJ2-6; D call uncertain. CDR1 is PRHDT, CDR2 FYEKMQ, per germline (reference sequence). The CDR3 contains 16 residues. CDR3: CLKVTLLGSGANVLTF. In nucleotides, the CDR3 is TGTTTGAAAGTGACCCTTTTGGGCTCTGGGGCCAACGTCCTGACTTTC.

This clonotype was observed many times. V usage is TRBV5-6 and J usage is TRBJ1-5; possible D gene TRBD1, 5 bases. This CDR3 is built from 15 residues. CDR1 is SGHDT and CDR2 is YYEEEE in the germline V gene. The V gene lost 3 bases and the J gene lost 3 bases, with 13 bases spanning the gap. The CDR3 spells CASSSLSGSNQPQHF. The CDR3 region has the DNA TGTGCCAGCAGCTCCCTCTCAGGGTCCAATCAGCCCCAGCATTTT.

Ten or more counts support this clonotype. The chain links TRBV6-2 or TRBV6-3 to TRBJ2-1; 14 bases are a match to TRBD2. The V and J ends lost 0 bases and 0 bases, in that order; junction bases with no gene match: 10. Germline CDR1 is MNHEY and CDR2 is SVGEGT. The length of the CDR3 is 21 residues. The DNA for the CDR3 is TGTGCCAGCAGTTACTCGATCGGACTAGCGGGAGGTCCCAGCTCCTACAATGAGCAGTTCTTC. Protein product: CASSYSIGLAGGPSSYNEQFF.

This clonotype was recorded at least ten times. CDR3 residues: CASSQAIGGYEQYF. DNA of the CDR3: TGCGCCAGCAGCCAAGCCATTGGGGGCTACGAGCAGTACTTC. This rearrangement joins TRBV4-3 to TRBJ2-7; TRBD1 or TRBD2 may be the D gene (5 bases each). Deletions cut 1 base from V and 3 bases from J, with 10 bases between. The CDR3 covers 14 residues. Germline values: CDR1 LGHNA, CDR2 YSLEER.

This clonotype was detected a few times. The rearrangement uses TRBV5-5 and TRBJ1-2; D is unclear. This CDR3 is 13 amino acids long. Germline CDR1 and CDR2: SGHKS and YYEKEE (reference sequence). V lost 0 bases and J lost 7, with 10 bases in between. The CDR3 DNA reads TGTGCCAGCAGCTTGGAGACGAGGAGTGGCTACACCTTC. This codes for CASSLETRSGYTF.